This T cell receptor (beta chain) emerged from a study of cytomegalovirus exposure and HLA in healthy donors. The PCR contained 60 Vbeta and 13 Jbeta primers. Measured with immunoSEQ multiplex PCR; TCRdb has only the in-frame clones, and not every one. Among 150,000 or so clones listed, roughly 80% were seen once. Findings and limits, study-wide: TCR beta chains numbering 164 were designated cytomegalovirus-associated.

Notes on this clone: Its antigen is not identified.

CDR3 length equals 15 residues. Germline CDR1 MGHRA, CDR2 YSYEKL. With 4 bases removed from V and 7 bases from J, the gap between germline ends came to 17 bases. The receptor's source is a woman in her forties in good health and CMV-seropositive. This chain connects TRBV4-1 to TRBJ2-1, with a weak D call TRBD2 (6 bases). Sequenced material: PBMCs. The CDR3 region has the DNA TGCGCCAGCAGCCCCCGCGGGACCTCTGGGAATGAGCAGTTCTTC. The encoded protein is CASSPRGTSGNEQFF.